The rows below give T cell receptor beta chains drawn from one sample of a study of cytomegalovirus exposure and HLA in healthy donors. Clones were read by immunoSEQ multiplex PCR, and TCRdb kept only the in-frame ones, dropping some. The sample carries about 150,000 clones, around 77% recorded once. Source material: PBMCs. These receptors were taken from a young man in good health. Both conserved end residues are part of each CDR3. A D gene is named only where the DNA matches it firmly. The size field is filled for only some rows; it gives once, few, many or a size class.

CDR3aa	CDR3nt	len	v_gene	j_gene	d_gene	abundance
CASSGWLAETGELFF	TGTGCCAGCAGCGGTTGGCTAGCGGAAACCGGGGAGCTGTTTTTT	15	TRBV2	TRBJ2-2	TRBD2	-
CASSISGQKYEQYF	TGTGCCAGTAGTATATCCGGACAGAAATACGAGCAGTACTTC	14	TRBV19	TRBJ2-7	-	-
CATGEAPGVEQYF	TGTGCCACCGGGGAAGCGCCAGGGGTCGAGCAGTACTTC	13	TRBV15	TRBJ2-7	-	-
CASSGQGGSYEQYF	TGTGCCAGCAGTGGACAGGGGGGCTCCTACGAGCAGTACTTC	14	TRBV28	TRBJ2-7	TRBD1	-
CASSPRQGNNSPLHF	TGTGCCAGCAGTCCCCGACAGGGAAATAATTCACCCCTCCACTTT	15	TRBV28	TRBJ1-6	TRBD1	-
CASSPVARGPGAEAFF	TGTGCCAGCAGCCCCGTGGCCAGGGGGCCTGGGGCTGAAGCTTTCTTT	16	TRBV7-2	TRBJ1-1	TRBD1	few
CASSVQGESDTQYF	TGCGCCAGCAGCGTCCAGGGGGAGTCAGATACGCAGTATTTT	14	TRBV5-1	TRBJ2-3	TRBD1	-
CASSSPGVVAYEQYF	TGTGCCAGCAGTTCCCCGGGGGTTGTCGCCTACGAGCAGTACTTC	15	TRBV6-5	TRBJ2-7	-	-
CASSLGTVSYEQYF	TGTGCCAGCTCACTGGGGACTGTTTCCTACGAGCAGTACTTC	14	TRBV18	TRBJ2-7	-	-
CASSVGGVGTLSYNEQFF	TGTGCCAGCAGCGTAGGGGGGGTAGGAACCCTCTCCTACAATGAGCAGTTCTTC	18	TRBV9	TRBJ2-1	-	-
CSSSLSTAREGAFF	TGTTCCAGCAGCTTATCTACCGCCAGGGAAGGGGCTTTCTTT	14	TRBV7-9	TRBJ1-1	-	-
CASSSGLAGNYEQYF	TGCGCCAGCAGCTCCGGACTAGCGGGGAATTACGAGCAGTACTTC	15	TRBV10-1	TRBJ2-7	TRBD2	-
CASSLIASGTPDEQFF	TGTGCCAGCAGCTTGATCGCTAGCGGGACCCCCGATGAGCAGTTCTTC	16	TRBV5-4	TRBJ2-1	TRBD2	-
CAWSVGGGARTEAFF	TGTGCCTGGAGTGTAGGCGGGGGGGCGCGGACTGAAGCTTTCTTT	15	TRBV30	TRBJ1-1	-	few
CASSPSGAQPYGYTF	TGTGCCAGCAGCCCCTCTGGGGCACAGCCCTATGGCTACACCTTC	15	TRBV7-3	TRBJ1-2	-	-
CASSRFSGRGSNEQFF	TGTGCCAGCAGCAGATTCTCAGGGAGGGGATCAAATGAGCAGTTCTTC	16	TRBV7-9	TRBJ2-1	TRBD2	-
CASSQAPREFRETQYF	TGCGCCAGCAGCCAGGCCCCCCGGGAGTTTCGAGAGACCCAGTACTTC	16	TRBV4-3	TRBJ2-5	-	-
CASSAGTGGEGGTEAFF	TGTGCCAGCAGTGCCGGTACAGGGGGCGAGGGAGGTACTGAAGCTTTCTTT	17	TRBV6-4	TRBJ1-1	TRBD1	-
CASTLLAANTGELFF	TGTGCCAGCACCCTGCTAGCGGCTAACACCGGGGAGCTGTTTTTT	15	TRBV18	TRBJ2-2	TRBD2	-
CASSSTGNLDEQYF	TGTGCCAGCAGTTCAACAGGGAATCTCGACGAGCAGTACTTC	14	TRBV27	TRBJ2-7	-	once
CASSFGGGTDTQYF	TGTGCCAGCAGTTTCGGGGGAGGCACAGATACGCAGTATTTT	14	TRBV27	TRBJ2-3	-	few
CASSEVGSSRGTQYF	TGCGCCAGCAGTGAGGTCGGCTCGTCAAGGGGGACCCAGTACTTC	15	TRBV10-2	TRBJ2-5	-	-
CSVEDSLAGGHANEQFF	TGCAGCGTTGAAGATTCACTAGCGGGAGGCCACGCCAATGAGCAGTTCTTC	17	TRBV29-1	TRBJ2-1	TRBD2	-
CASSLVSPPAREKLFF	TGCGCCAGCAGCTTGGTTTCCCCCCCCGCTAGGGAAAAACTGTTTTTT	16	TRBV5-1	TRBJ1-4	-	-
CASRSDRGGNQPQHF	TGTGCCAGCAGGTCCGACAGGGGCGGCAATCAGCCCCAGCATTTT	15	TRBV6-5	TRBJ1-5	TRBD1	-
CASTPTVGGEGETQYF	TGCGCCAGCACGCCTACTGTGGGGGGGGAGGGAGAGACCCAGTACTTC	16	TRBV4-3	TRBJ2-5	TRBD2	-
CASSPRASGVYNEQFF	TGTGCCAGCAGCCCCCGGGCGTCGGGGGTCTACAATGAGCAGTTCTTC	16	TRBV13	TRBJ2-1	-	-
CASSQGGPSGSTDTQYF	TGCGCCAGCAGCCAGGGAGGGCCTAGCGGTTCCACAGATACGCAGTATTTT	17	TRBV4-1	TRBJ2-3	TRBD2	-
CASSPPGREGETQYF	TGTGCCAGCAGCCCCCCGGGGCGGGAAGGAGAGACCCAGTACTTC	15	TRBV7-8	TRBJ2-5	-	few